This T cell receptor beta chain was found in a study of blood T cell repertoires in COVID-19. Study details: Sites across the United States, Italy and Spain contributed samples from acute and convalescent COVID-19. PBMCs, B-cell-depleted T cells, or T cells provided the cDNA or gDNA that made up the material.

Germline V gives CDR1 SGHTA, CDR2 FQGTGA. The ends were cut back, 1 base at V and 1 base at J, with 10 bases in the middle. The CDR3 totals 16 residues. Per the authors' pipeline: Estimated nucleated cell counts came from reference gene primer amplification. Here immunoSEQ multiplex PCR was the method, and the copy in TCRdb shows in-frame clones only, minus some. That table is the source of V, J and clone size, and D and trimming were worked out from the DNA. The sample lists around 94,000 clones, roughly 82% seen once, with roughly 4.1% in the top ten. This receptor was obtained from a human donor in a cohort sampled during active COVID-19. The sequenced sample was peripheral blood. The rearrangement joins TRBV7-3 to TRBJ2-2, with D uncertain. CDR3 nucleotides: TGTGCCAGCAGCTTAAGGTTGGCAGAGAACACCGGGGAGCTGTTTTTT. The encoded protein is CASSLRLAENTGELFF.